This TCR beta chain is drawn from a study of cytomegalovirus exposure and HLA in healthy donors (dated by TCRdb to about 2017). General notes on the study: An earlier analysis of under 600 of the donors reported about 250 Gb of sequence data and more than 90 million unique TCR beta sequences from some 180 million T cells. Roughly 300 gigabases of sequencing data and approximately 85 million unique TCR sequences were included in an early release covering roughly 600 HLA-typed donors. Of the 300 to 500 genotyped donors, over 80% were placed in the genetic ancestry cluster associated with self-reported Caucasian donors. The study was designed to test whether signatures of past pathogen exposure could be identified by cataloging public T cell receptors. The T cell repertoires of 700 or so subjects were profiled by immunosequencing and related to cytomegalovirus serostatus. Besides the first cohort of about 730 subjects, a separate validation cohort made up of 95 to 150 different subjects was used. The study combined high-throughput TCR immunosequencing, statistical association of individual TCRs with disease status, and machine learning to predict cytomegalovirus infection status. A later analysis re-analyzed previously published TCR beta repertoires from approximately 700 donors and added high-resolution HLA genotyping to study TCR occurrence patterns. The later analysis used no new phenotypic data to find candidate immune exposures, relying instead on TCR beta sequences and their occurrence across donors. An earlier analysis of about 600 of the donors used high-throughput TCR beta sequencing to judge whether each TCR beta V gene segment behaved as functional or pseudogenic. Donor age, sex, ethnicity and CMV serostatus were collected together with the repertoire data. In a later genetic analysis, genome-wide SNP genotypes for about three fifths of the roughly 670 donors were used, and that subset was treated as a discovery cohort. All discovery cohort repertoires had been generated on a single sequencing platform. HLA typing included class I and class II loci at four-digit resolution. The number of typed donors differed by locus: roughly 629-630 for A, B, C, DRB1 and DQB1; approximately 540 for DQA1; roughly 600 for DPA1; and 400 to 480 for DPB1. Because of strong linkage in the cohort, a few DR-DQ haplotypes were treated as single units for association and clustering. On average, roughly 250,000 unique TCR beta nucleotide sequences were sequenced per donor among fewer than 500 genotyped donors of the cohort, with roughly 20% of those sequences being non-productive. General findings and caveats noted by the study authors: V-gene and J-gene trimming of TCR beta chains was associated with a missense DCLRE1C variant in a later genetic analysis, and the association was replicated in an independent cohort. Most TCR sequences were observed very rarely across donors, whereas some public TCRs were present in many individuals. The cohort was sequenced for TCR beta chains only, and without alpha or paired-chain data the features that could be detected were limited. Some 15 rarely observed V segments, including chromosome 9 orphons, were excluded from the earlier analysis of some 590 of the donors because counts were too low. A later genetic analysis reported fewer N-insertions in productive TCRs among donors in an Asian-associated ancestry cluster than the approximately 700-donor mean. In a later analysis, around 15,000 TCR beta sequences were associated with specific HLA alleles at a false discovery rate of 0.05. Sequencing depth was assumed to be roughly uniform across donors in the presence/absence analyses, though that assumption may not hold. Several of the top co-occurrence clusters appeared to be linked to parvovirus B19, influenza, CMV and Epstein-Barr virus, according to a later analysis. Correlated functional status among segregating V segments might reflect linkage disequilibrium, but an unknown experimental factor could not be ruled out. A group of highly shared sequence variants was considered likely to be a technical artifact of the sequencing pipeline. An earlier analysis of approximately 590 of the donors showed that most TCR beta V segments appeared in productive rearrangements either about 87% or about 30% of the time, which broadly matched IMGT annotations. A further reported finding was that TCR beta sequences accurately predicted the HLA-A and HLA-B alleles for most subjects in the first cohort. A later analysis found that most CMV-associated TCR beta chains appeared HLA-restricted, with HLA associations seemingly driven largely by CMV exposure. The authors suggested that the approach could potentially be extended to other disease states and immunological phenotypes. The classifier was reported to diagnose cytomegalovirus status with high specificity and sensitivity in both the original cohort and the validation cohort. A later analysis found that TCR association rates varied across HLA loci, with DRB1 alleles showing the most associated TCRs and HLA-C alleles the fewest. A total of some 180 TCR beta chains were listed by the study as associated with cytomegalovirus. HLA typing was unavailable for some donors at each locus, so association tests used only the typed subset. Some IMGT-functional V segments, including TRBV6-2 and TRBV6-3, could not be distinguished by the 87-base-pair reads and were therefore excluded. When HLA alleles, especially DR and DQ, strongly co-occurred, TCR associations were difficult to assign to individual alleles. Immune exposure information for the cohort was limited to CMV serostatus. In a later analysis, HLA-associated TCR beta chains showed more clonal expansion and lower generation probabilities than non-associated chains that were equally common. In vitro tests confirmed that a few of the cytomegalovirus-associated TCR beta chains recognize cytomegalovirus antigens.

CDR1 SGHNT and CDR2 YYREEE were looked up in the germline V gene (reference sequence). The CDR3 goes from the cysteine to the phenylalanine over 15 residues. Left in the record is the CDR3 DNA by itself, 45 bases read in frame from the first base. V lost 0 bases and J lost 3 bases, and the count of bases not matched to a germline gene is 4. The library came from the immunoSEQ multiplex PCR assay. For the multiplex PCR, a mixture combining 60 forward primers for TCR Vbeta segments and 13 reverse primers for TCR Jbeta segments was used. A multiplex PCR assay on genomic DNA amplified the CDR3 region of rearranged TCR beta genes. Amplified TCR beta libraries were sequenced as 87-base-pair reads on the Illumina HiSeq System. Processing in the source paper ran as follows. Across the 500 to 700 repertoires, a later analysis counted approximately 83 million unique TCR beta chains, around 11 million of which were shared by at least two donors. A nearest-neighbor algorithm error-corrected the raw reads and collapsed the reads into unique sequences, merging closely related sequences to remove PCR and sequencing errors. CDR3 sequences were aligned to IMGT reference sequences to assign V, D and J gene segments. For a sequence to be retained, a match of at least six nucleotides to both a V gene segment and a J gene segment was required. A rearrangement was called productive if the CDR3 had no stop codons and remained in frame with V and J, and every other rearrangement was called non-productive. CDR3 was defined according to IMGT convention as the region running from the second conserved V-encoded cysteine to the conserved J-encoded phenylalanine. The earlier analysis of 587 of the donors excluded any sequence lacking an unambiguous match to a single V gene segment. In an earlier analysis of a few hundred of the donors, V segments were called functional above 56.7% productive rearrangements and were called segregating when the between-donor standard deviation exceeded 5%. To diagnose cytomegalovirus status from the catalog of TCR beta chain sequences, a statistical classification framework was built. V and J gene assignment, in a later analysis, came from comparing TCR nucleotide sequences with IMGT/GENE-DB human TR gene sequences. The TCRdist pipeline was used in a later analysis to assign CDR3 sequences and most-parsimonious VDJ recombination scenarios. In a later analysis, each TCR beta chain was defined by its CDR3 amino acid sequence together with its V-gene family, and reads lacking a unique V-gene family were excluded. In a later analysis, approximately 590 highly shared, low-generation-probability nucleotide sequences were removed to address suspected cross-contamination and a sequencing artifact. In a later analysis, a clonal expansion index was calculated for each public chain from normalized within-repertoire ranks of inferred template counts. A later analysis computed generation probabilities with a VDJ recombination model fitted to out-of-frame rearrangements, and checked the results against IGoR. Hypergeometric tests were used in a later analysis to score TCR-TCR, TCR-HLA and TCR-CMV co-occurrence, with a repertoire-size bias correction applied to the TCR pairs. False discovery rates were estimated in a later analysis by permuting HLA or CMV assignments 20 times. A later analysis grouped co-occurring TCRs with DBSCAN, adding TCRdist sequence similarity when clustering within HLA-allele-positive subsets. For co-occurrence clustering, repertoires with fewer than 30,000 or more than 120,000 public chains were excluded, along with roughly five repertoires with anomalous nucleotide sharing. TCRdb took over this immuneACCESS table, retaining in-frame rearrangements with V and J assigned. Such tables are incomplete; in checked studies, under half of the missing clones stem from an unresolved V gene, and the remainder is unexplained. The V and J calls and clone size come from that table; D and trimming were worked out from the DNA. The sample table holds roughly 190,000 clones, of which around 86% were seen once. The ten largest account for 10% of the sample.

The cohort consisted of 600 to 750 healthy bone marrow donors. At the time of sampling, all cohort members were nominally healthy, though unrecorded immune exposures were likely present. The donor was CMV seropositive and belonged to the group of 250 to 300 seropositive cohort members. Every donor gave a peripheral blood sample, and the peripheral blood mononuclear cells from that sample were used for TCR beta sequencing. Genomic DNA extraction from the blood cell samples was performed with the Qiagen DNeasy Blood Extraction Kit. As to this clone: This receptor's antigen is unknown. Per-base quality was not reported, and no clone a single base away is much larger than it.

This receptor was identified in a woman aged 45-65 years in good health and CMV-seropositive. The sequenced sample was PBMCs. Recombination connected TRBV5-4 to TRBJ2-5; 8 nucleotides in the junction match TRBD2. The nucleotide sequence reads as follows: TGTGCCAGCAGCTTGGGGACTAGCAGAAAAGAGACCCAGTACTTC. Its product reads: CASSLGTSRKETQYF.